These T cell receptor beta chains were read from a single sample in a study of OX40 agonist ivuxolimab in advanced cancers. Produced via immunoSEQ multiplex PCR; TCRdb's table is partial and in-frame only. The sample has around 41,000 clones, just under 90% seen once. The specimen was CD4+ or CD8+ T cells sorted from blood, collected in a trial of the OX40 agonist ivuxolimab. Receptors were obtained from an adult with an advanced solid tumor such as melanoma, head and neck, liver or kidney cancer. Each CDR3 is given with its conserved first and last residue. D genes are given only for firm matches. Clone size is given for some rows only: seen once, a few or many times, or a class if the clone is expanded.

. | . | TRBJ2-2 | TRBV18 | TGTGCCAGCTCACTTAGCCGGCTAGCCTCAAGCGGGAACACCGGGGAGCTGTTTTTT | CASSLSRLASSGNTGELFF
TRBD1 | . | TRBJ2-5 | TRBV7-8 | TGTGCCAGCAGCCCCTCGATCAGGGGGCGATCAGAGACCCAGTACTTC | CASSPSIRGRSETQYF
TRBD1 | . | TRBJ1-3 | TRBV18 | TGTGCCAGCTCACCAAACGACAGGGTGAGAGGAAACACCATATATTTT | CASSPNDRVRGNTIYF
. | . | TRBJ2-3 | TRBV7-3 | TGTGCCAGCAGGGCGCTGGCGGCAAGCACAGATACGCAGTATTTT | CASRALAASTDTQYF
. | . | TRBJ2-7 | TRBV4-1 | TGCGCCAGCAGCGCACCCGGGACATACTACGAGCAGTACTTC | CASSAPGTYYEQYF
. | . | TRBJ1-1 | TRBV28 | TGTGCCAGCGGCAATAGGCCAGAAGCTTTCTTT | CASGNRPEAFF
TRBD1 | . | TRBJ2-1 | TRBV29-1 | TGCAGCGTCCGACAGGGGGCGGGGGAGCAGTTCTTC | CSVRQGAGEQFF
TRBD1 | . | TRBJ2-7 | TRBV19 | TGTGCCAGTAGTTCACTGGGACAGGGGAGGGAGCAGTACTTC | CASSSLGQGREQYF
. | . | TRBJ2-3 | TRBV19 | TGTGCCAGTATCCCCCAGGCGGGAACAGATACGCAGTATTTT | CASIPQAGTDTQYF
. | . | TRBJ2-3 | TRBV13 | TGTGCCAGCTCTGGGGATACAGATACGCAGTATTTT | CASSGDTDTQYF
. | . | TRBJ2-7 | TRBV9 | TGTGCCAGCAGCTCTTTGGGGGTTCCCTACGAGCAGTACTTC | CASSSLGVPYEQYF
. | . | TRBJ2-3 | TRBV28 | TGTGCCAGCAGCCTTCTGGATACGCAGTATTTT | CASSLLDTQYF
. | . | TRBJ1-1 | TRBV12-5 | TGTGCTAGTGCTCCGGGGCGGGGGGCCACTGAAGCTTTCTTT | CASAPGRGATEAFF
TRBD1 | . | TRBJ2-1 | TRBV6-1 | TGTGCCAGCAGTAGAAAGGGAGGAACAGGGGGTGAGCAGTTCTTC | CASSRKGGTGGEQFF
. | . | TRBJ2-1 | TRBV6-6 | TGTGCCAGCAGCCGTACAATCAATGAGCAGTTCTTC | CASSRTINEQFF
. | . | TRBJ2-7 | TRBV4-1 | TGCGCCAGCAGCCAAGATCTGAACAGAGGCTACGAGCAGTACTTC | CASSQDLNRGYEQYF
TRBD1 | few | TRBJ2-7 | TRBV11-2 | TGTGCCAGCAGCTCCGGGACAGTCTACGAGCAGTACTTC | CASSSGTVYEQYF
. | once | TRBJ1-4 | TRBV6-5 | TGTGCCAGCAGTTATGATCTGAATGAAAAACTGTTTTTT | CASSYDLNEKLFF
TRBD2 | . | TRBJ2-1 | TRBV11-2 | TGTGCCAGCAGCTTACAGGGACTAGTTCGAAACAATGAGCAGTTCTTC | CASSLQGLVRNNEQFF
. | . | TRBJ1-2 | TRBV25-1 | TGTGCCAGCAGTGAATTCGGTGTCAGGGGATCTAGTGGCTACACCTTC | CASSEFGVRGSSGYTF
. | . | TRBJ2-7 | TRBV2 | TGTGCCAGCAGGGACACTTCCTCCTACGAGCAGTACTTC | CASRDTSSYEQYF
. | . | TRBJ2-7 | TRBV18 | TGTGCCAGCTCACCACGGTCAGTTAACGAGCAGTACTTC | CASSPRSVNEQYF
TRBD1 | . | TRBJ1-1 | TRBV7-7 | TGTGCTAGCAGCTTAATCCGGACAGGACTGGAGAACACTGAAGCTTTCTTT | CASSLIRTGLENTEAFF
TRBD2 | . | TRBJ2-2 | TRBV7-9 | TGTGCCAGTCTCAATAGTCAGCGGGAGGTCACCGGGGAGCTGTTTTTT | CASLNSQREVTGELFF
. | . | TRBJ2-5 | TRBV5-1 | TGCGCCAGCAGCATCCAAGAGACCCAGTACTTC | CASSIQETQYF
TRBD2 | . | TRBJ2-1 | TRBV27 | TGTGCCAGCAGTGGGACTAGCGGCTACAATGAGCAGTTCTTC | CASSGTSGYNEQFF
. | . | TRBJ2-3 | TRBV30 | TGTGCCTGGAGTGTGGGGGGAGCCACAGATACGCAGTATTTT | CAWSVGGATDTQYF
. | . | TRBJ2-2 | TRBV5-4 | TGTGCCAGCAGCTCGGTTGGCGGGGCGCACACCGGGGAGCTGTTTTTT | CASSSVGGAHTGELFF
. | few | TRBJ2-5 | TRBV4-2 | TGTGCCAGCAGCCAAGTGTTGGCAGGGCAAGAGACCCAGTACTTC | CASSQVLAGQETQYF
. | . | TRBJ1-5 | TRBV6-1 | TGTGCCAGCAGGCAGGATCCGGGAGGCAATCAGCCCCAGCATTTT | CASRQDPGGNQPQHF
. | . | TRBJ1-1 | TRBV15 | TGTGCCACCAGCAGAGAAGGGGGGAATGAAGCTTTCTTT | CATSREGGNEAFF
TRBD2 | . | TRBJ2-2 | TRBV19 | TGTGCCAGTAGTATTGCGCTAGCGGAGAACACCGGGGAGCTGTTTTTT | CASSIALAENTGELFF